Each of the 18 T cell receptor beta chains below was sequenced from the same sample in a study of PD-1 blockade in classical Hodgkin lymphoma. After autologous stem cell transplantation all patients relapsed, and prior brentuximab vedotin exposure differed between cohorts. The method was immunoSEQ multiplex PCR; TCRdb's version includes in-frame clones alone and lacks a portion of them. Seen here are about 110,000 clones, 80% to 90% observed once, and the top ten hold about 20%. Sequenced here: peripheral blood mononuclear cells (PBMCs), sampled before the second cycle of nivolumab. These receptors were obtained from a human donor with classical Hodgkin lymphoma.

The chain uses TRBV4-3 and TRBJ1-5, with D tentatively TRBD1 (5 bases). V was cut by 0 bases and J by 3 bases, with 9 bases left in between. CDR3 length equals 15 residues. From germline, CDR1 is LGHNA and CDR2 YSLEER. The CDR3 DNA reads as TGCGCCAGCAGCCAAGAGTCGGGGCTCAATCAGCCCCAGCATTTT. Amino acid sequence: CASSQESGLNQPQHF.

The V gene is TRBV11-2, the J gene TRBJ2-1, with D possibly matching TRBD2 (6 bases). The V end lost 8 bases, the J end lost 3 bases, and 14 bases lay between the germline ends. Germline-derived CDR1 and CDR2 are SGHAT and FQNNGV. The CDR3 runs to 14 residues. CDR3 coding DNA: TGTGCCAGCGGAGGCGGGAACGTCTACAATGAGCAGTTCTTC. This sequence encodes CASGGGNVYNEQFF. The complete variable domain, with remaining parts taken from reference TRBV11-2 and TRBJ2-1, reads EAGVAQSPRYKIIEKRQSVAFWCNPISGHATLYWYQQILGQGPKLLIQFQNNGVVDDSQLPKDRFSAERLKGVDSTLKIQPAKLEDSAVYLCASGGGNVYNEQFFGPGTRLTVL.

The chain employs TRBV6-5 and TRBJ2-3, with D possibly called TRBD1 or TRBD2 (7 bases each). CDR1 MNHEY and CDR2 SVGAGI come from the germline V gene. V was shortened by 10 bases and J by 2 bases, with 16 bases between the two germline ends. The CDR3 is made up of 14 amino acids. The DNA of the CDR3 is TGTGCCATCAGGGGGGGCTCTGACACAGATACGCAGTATTTT. It is translated as CAIRGGSDTDTQYF.

The chain is built from TRBV27 and TRBJ2-1; the match to TRBD1 covers 8 bases. There are 15 residues in the CDR3. V was pared by 3 bases and J by 4 bases, with 5 bases of the junction left unmatched. Germline V gene data show CDR1 as MNHEY and CDR2 as SMNVEV (reference sequence). CDR3 nucleotides: TGTGCCAGCAGTTTCCGGACAGGGTATTACAATGAGCAGTTCTTC. Protein product: CASSFRTGYYNEQFF.

The genes are TRBV6-1 and TRBJ2-5; 9 bases line up with TRBD1. Per germline, CDR1 MNHNS and CDR2 SASEGT. Trimming removed 4 bases from V and 4 bases from J; junction bases left unmatched: 4. The CDR3 is 14 residues long. The CDR3 sequence is CASSVGQGRETQYF. DNA for the CDR3: TGTGCCAGCAGTGTCGGACAGGGGAGAGAGACCCAGTACTTC.

The V call is TRBV30, the J call TRBJ2-1; D might be TRBD1 or TRBD2, each matching 6 bases. The CDR3 consists of 12 residues. Germline lookup yields CDR1 GTSNPN and CDR2 SVGIG (reference sequence). Trimming took 5 bases from V and 12 from J, leaving 17 bases between them. The CDR3 loop reads CAWGPGAGRQFF. CDR3 nucleotide sequence: TGTGCCTGGGGCCCGGGGGCGGGACGGCAGTTCTTC.

This rearrangement joins TRBV19 to TRBJ2-3; 7 bases are shared with TRBD2. J was trimmed by 7 bases and V by 0 bases; bases with no gene match: 4. Per the germline V gene, CDR1 is LNHDA and CDR2 is SQIVND (reference sequence). The CDR3 has 14 residues. CDR3 in DNA: TGTGCCAGTAGTATAGACTCGGGGGGATATACGCAGTATTTT. It translates to CASSIDSGGYTQYF.

The V and J genes are TRBV2 and TRBJ2-1, with 12 bases that match TRBD2. CDR3 length equals 14 residues. From germline, CDR1 is SNHLY and CDR2 FYNNEI. V lost 4 bases and J lost 10; bases outside the gene matches: 5. The CDR3 DNA reads TGTGCCAGCAGTGGAGGACTAGCGGGAAGAGAGCAGTTCTTC. Translated, it gives CASSGGLAGREQFF.

V usage is TRBV29-1 and J usage is TRBJ1-1; 8 bases are a match to TRBD1. Per germline, CDR1 SQVTM and CDR2 ANQGSEA. V lost 4 bases, J lost 0 bases, and 4 bases stayed unmatched. The CDR3 is 14 amino acids. CDR3 loop: CSVVRTGMNTEAFF. The CDR3 DNA reads as TGCAGCGTTGTACGGACAGGGATGAACACTGAAGCTTTCTTT.

The table lists this clone with a count of one. A read error is likely, as this CDR3 ends without the conserved phenylalanine or tryptophan. No DNA is shown, since the ends of the CDR3 on it are uncertain; the CDR3 is the one TCRdb lists. The chain recombines TRBV28 with TRBJ1-1; TRBD1 is the table's D call, not checked against the DNA. Germline loops: CDR1 MDHEN, CDR2 SYDVKM. With termini counted, the CDR3 has 13 amino acids. The CDR3: CASSSPLTGTGGL.

J is TRBJ1-2 and V is TRBV27; 7 bases are a match to TRBD1. CDR3 length: 16 residues. The V gene's germline CDR1 is MNHEY and CDR2 SMNVEV (reference sequence). The V and J ends lost 5 bases and 5 bases, in that order; junction bases with no gene match: 14. CDR3 sequence: CASSVKGQILLYGYTF. Written as DNA, the CDR3 is TGTGCCAGCAGTGTAAAGGGACAGATTTTACTTTATGGCTACACCTTC.

As DNA, the CDR3 is TGCAGCACGGGGTTCTCCTACAATGAGCAGTTCTTC. It codes for CSTGFSYNEQFF. This chain joins TRBV29-1 and TRBJ2-1; tentatively, D is TRBD2 (5 bases). Germline V CDR1 and CDR2: SQVTM, ANQGSEA. This CDR3 region has 12 residues. Trimming took 8 bases from V and 0 from J, leaving 8 bases between them.

The rearrangement links TRBV29-1 to TRBJ1-1; tentatively, D is TRBD1 (5 bases). This CDR3 spans 12 amino acids. CDR1 is SQVTM, CDR2 ANQGSEA, per germline. With 4 bases removed from V and 5 bases from J, the gap between germline ends came to 11 bases. As DNA, the CDR3 is TGCAGCGTTGGTGGGGGTCAAACTGAAGCTTTCTTT. Translated: CSVGGGQTEAFF. Together with reference TRBV29-1 and TRBJ1-1, the CDR3 gives the full variable domain: SAVISQKPSRDICQRGTSLTIQCQVDSQVTMMFWYRQQPGQSLTLIATANQGSEATYESGFVIDKFPISRPNLTFSTLTVSNMSPEDSSIYLCSVGGGQTEAFFGQGTRLTVV.

This chain uses TRBV6-5 with TRBJ1-1; D uncertain. Germline CDR1 reads MNHEY; CDR2 reads SVGAGI. Trimming removed 0 bases at V and 7 bases at J, with 12 bases between. This CDR3 is built from 14 residues. The CDR3 loop is CASSYSPGSDEAFF. The CDR3 region has the DNA TGTGCCAGCAGTTACTCCCCCGGCTCGGATGAAGCTTTCTTT.

The V gene is TRBV7-2, the J gene TRBJ2-3, with 7 bases matching TRBD2. Per germline, CDR1 SGHTA and CDR2 FQGNSA. The J segment lost 6 bases and the V segment lost 5 bases, leaving 20 bases of the junction unmatched. The CDR3 is 18 residues long. CDR3 in DNA: TGTGCCAGCAGCCCCCTAGCGGTATTGGCGGGAGTAGTGGATACGCAGTATTTT. This gives the protein CASSPLAVLAGVVDTQYF.

The table lists this clone with a count of one. The chain carries TRBV9 and TRBJ1-4, with D unresolved. The CDR3 totals 14 residues. V lost 2 bases, J lost 8 bases, and 13 bases lay in between. CDR1 is SGDLS, CDR2 YYNGEE, per germline. The DNA for the CDR3 is TGTGCCAGCAGCGTGGAGGGCGTAGGGGAAAAACTGTTTTTT. This sequence encodes CASSVEGVGEKLFF.

The J gene is TRBJ2-1, the V gene TRBV18, with 9 bases that match TRBD2. CDR3 size: 16 residues. The trim removed 0 bases at V and 3 bases at J, leaving 3 bases unmatched. The germline V gene has CDR1 KGHSH and CDR2 LQKENI. CDR3 amino acids: CASSPPLSGSYNEQFF. CDR3 DNA sequence: TGTGCCAGCTCACCACCGCTTAGCGGGAGCTACAATGAGCAGTTCTTC.

J is TRBJ2-5 and V is TRBV7-2; no firm D call. There are 14 residues in the CDR3. Germline-derived CDR1 and CDR2 are SGHTA and FQGNSA. The V end lost 0 bases, the J end lost 2 bases, and 7 bases lay between the germline ends. The CDR3 DNA is TGTGCCAGCAGCTTAGCGGTGGGACAAGAGACCCAGTACTTC. This gives the protein CASSLAVGQETQYF.